This T cell receptor beta chain was recovered during a study of CD8 T cells in Susac syndrome. The patients who served as multiple sclerosis controls were treatment-naive and had stable or active relapsing-remitting disease that fulfilled the revised McDonald criteria. When the RNA was reverse transcribed, random hexamers were used with an input of roughly 0.45 to 1 ug. TCRdb fed the immunoSEQ multiplex PCR reads into MiXCR, producing one record per CDR3 protein. The sample contains some 300,000 distinct CDR3 sequences, approximately 85% of which appear only once. The CDR3 is made up of 14 amino acids. CDR1 is MDHEN, CDR2 SYDVKM, per germline. After removal of 5 bases from V and 4 bases from J, the junction contained 7 bases not matched to a gene.

J is TRBJ2-5 and V is TRBV28; 7 nucleotides line up with TRBD1. The TCR originated in a human donor with multiple sclerosis. The sample comprised CD8+ T cells from PBMCs. The DNA of the CDR3 is TGTGCCAGCAGTCCCGAGACAGGGATAGAGACCCAGTACTTC. Encoded protein: CASSPETGIETQYF. The full variable domain, completed using reference TRBV28 and TRBJ2-5, is DVKVTQSSRYLVKRTGEKVFLECVQDMDHENMFWYRQDPGLGLRLIYFSYDVKMKEKGDIPEGYSVSREKKERFSLILESASTNQTSMYLCASSPETGIETQYFGPGTRLLVL.